The present T cell receptor beta chain was sequenced within a study of cytomegalovirus exposure and HLA in healthy donors. Across the whole study: In a previous analysis, 100 million to 140 million unique TCR beta sequences were found from 150 million to 200 million T cells. Findings and limits, study-wide: A later analysis showed HLA-associated TCR beta chains outstripping equally common others in clonal expansion. It was about 180 TCR beta chains that were listed as cytomegalovirus-associated.

Germline V gives CDR1 SEHNR, CDR2 FQNEAQ (reference sequence). V was cut by 8 bases and J by 4 bases, with 17 bases left in between. This CDR3 has 14 residues. In regard to this clone: Its antigen is undetermined.

Primers: 60 Vbeta forward and 13 Jbeta reverse. Only in-frame clones appear in the TCRdb table, and some are missing; sequencing was by immunoSEQ multiplex PCR. This table has 87,000 or so clones, around 64% appearing once. Sequencing used PBMCs. This TCR was recovered from a man aged 60-69 years in good health and CMV-seronegative. The chain uses TRBV7-9 and TRBJ1-1, with TRBD1 as a possible D gene (5 bases). CDR3: CASEKSGGGTEAFF. Written as DNA, the CDR3 is TGTGCCAGCGAAAAATCGGGGGGGGGCACTGAAGCTTTCTTT.